These 16 T cell receptor beta chains were all obtained from the same sample, sequenced in a study of control samples from healthy donors and cancer patients. Profiled with immunoSEQ multiplex PCR; TCRdb holds only in-frame clones, not every one. The table includes 150,000 or so clones, just under 95% detected once. The sample was PBMCs. These receptors all stem from a man in his fifties or sixties with colorectal cancer.

The J gene is TRBJ2-2, the V gene TRBV3-1 (or the pseudogene TRBV3-2), with 8 bases fitting TRBD1. V shed 6 bases and J 1 base; nucleotides not matched to a gene: 4. The CDR3 covers 15 residues. The germline V gene has CDR1 LGHDT and CDR2 YNNKEL (reference sequence). The CDR3 DNA is TGTGCCAGCAGTCTAACAGGGGGGAACACCGGGGAGCTGTTTTTT. Amino acids: CASSLTGGNTGELFF.

In this sample, this clone turned up once. This chain joins TRBV19 and TRBJ2-7, with D unclear. The V gene lost 2 bases and the J gene lost 2 bases, with 7 bases spanning the gap. This CDR3 has 13 residues. CDR1 and CDR2 (germline): LNHDA, SQIVND (reference sequence). In DNA, the CDR3 is TGTGCCAGTAGTATACGAAATACCTACGAGCAGTACTTC. Translating gives CASSIRNTYEQYF.

The genes are TRBV6-5 and TRBJ1-2, with 12 bases fitting TRBD1. V lost 0 bases, J lost 5 bases, and 4 bases stayed unmatched. There are 16 residues in the CDR3. Germline assignment: CDR1 MNHEY and CDR2 SVGAGI. The CDR3 spells CASSYSGTGGKYGYTF. The CDR3 bases are TGTGCCAGCAGTTACTCTGGGACAGGGGGCAAATATGGCTACACCTTC.

Regarding this clone: At the DNA level, this CDR3 is encoded by other sequences in the same sample as well. This sequence joins TRBV4-2 and TRBJ2-3; 11 bases agree with TRBD2. Trimming at V came to 0 bases and at J to 2 bases, leaving 1 base not matched to a gene. Germline CDR1 and CDR2: LGHNA and YNFKEQ. This CDR3 is built from 16 residues. The CDR3 DNA sequence: TGTGCCAGCAGCCAAGAGACTAGCGGGAACACAGATACGCAGTATTTT. Protein sequence: CASSQETSGNTDTQYF.

The rearrangement joins TRBV21-1 to TRBJ1-1; TRBD1, the table's D call, was not compared with the DNA. TRBV21-1 is reported as a pseudogene. This CDR3 has 15 amino acids. This CDR3 is CASSTRTGVNTEAFF. The CDR3 nucleotides read TGTGCCAGCAGCACCCGGACAGGGGTGAACACTGAAGCTTTCTTT.

The rearrangement uses TRBV11-2 and TRBJ2-1; 9 bases align to TRBD2. The V gene's germline CDR1 is SGHAT and CDR2 FQNNGV. The V gene end was trimmed by 3 bases and the J gene end by 6 bases; junction bases not matched to a gene: 6. The CDR3 has 15 residues. The CDR3 DNA sequence: TGTGCCAGCAGCTTCACAGCGGGGGGTGCCAATGAGCAGTTCTTC. Translation gives CASSFTAGGANEQFF.

This clone was seen a single time. The genes are TRBV30 and TRBJ2-7; 11 positions match TRBD1. Germline lookup yields CDR1 GTSNPN and CDR2 SVGIG (reference sequence). CDR3 length equals 12 residues. The V segment lost 5 bases and the J segment 6 bases; nucleotides outside the gene matches: 3. The CDR3 is CAWGGQGGEQYF. The CDR3 coding sequence is TGTGCCTGGGGGGGACAGGGGGGCGAGCAGTACTTC.

The CDR3 sequence is CASSLRAATQYF. CDR3 in DNA: TGTGCCAGCAGCCTCCGGGCGGCAACCCAGTACTTC. The chain joins TRBV6-2 or TRBV6-3 to TRBJ2-5, with D unresolved. Deletions cut 6 bases from V and 8 bases from J, with 13 bases between. The CDR3 is 12 amino acids. Germline V CDR1 and CDR2: MNHEY, SVGEGT.

This clone has more than one count but fewer than ten. V gene TRBV7-9 combines with J gene TRBJ1-6; possible D gene TRBD1, 5 bases. Germline V gene data show CDR1 as SEHNR and CDR2 as FQNEAQ (reference sequence). CDR3 size: 14 residues. Trimming shortened V by 1 base and J by 7 bases, and 8 bases separated the two germline ends. The CDR3 spells CASSLEGQNSPLHF. Here the CDR3 DNA reads TGTGCCAGCAGCTTAGAGGGGCAGAATTCACCCCTCCACTTT.

The chain carries TRBV30 and TRBJ2-2; D is unclear. Germline V gene lookup returns CDR1 GTSNPN and CDR2 SVGIG (reference sequence). Trimming left V 2 bases short and J 0 bases short, with 10 bases between. The CDR3 has 15 amino acids. The CDR3 is CAWSSSRPNTGELFF. CDR3 coding DNA: TGTGCCTGGAGTTCCTCCCGCCCGAACACCGGGGAGCTGTTTTTT.

This clone was seen a handful of times. V and J are TRBV2 and TRBJ2-7; D remains ambiguous. There are 11 residues in the CDR3. Per germline, CDR1 SNHLY and CDR2 FYNNEI. Trimming pared 8 bases from V and 6 bases from J, leaving 11 bases between. The CDR3 here is CASRSSSEQYF. DNA of the CDR3: TGTGCCAGCCGGTCGTCGAGCGAGCAGTACTTC.

The genes are TRBV9 and TRBJ1-4; tentatively, D is TRBD1 (5 bases). The V and J ends lost 2 bases and 4 bases respectively, with 9 bases between them. This CDR3 comprises 14 residues. Germline CDR1 is SGDLS and CDR2 is YYNGEE. The CDR3 DNA is TGTGCCAGCAGCGTTTCGGGGCTTAATGAAAAACTGTTTTTT. It codes for CASSVSGLNEKLFF.

The chain couples TRBV12-3 or TRBV12-4 to TRBJ2-1; possibly TRBD1 for D (5 bases). The CDR3 sequence is 13 residues long. V lost 7 bases to trimming and J lost 4 bases, with 11 bases between them. The CDR3 region is CASTIGDYNEQFF. In DNA, the CDR3 is TGTGCCAGCACCATAGGGGATTACAATGAGCAGTTCTTC.

J is TRBJ1-6 and V is TRBV12-3 or TRBV12-4; D is unresolved. This CDR3 comprises 13 residues. V shed 8 bases and J shed 9 bases, with 14 bases lying between them. The CDR3 sequence is CASVTVDSSPLHF. The DNA for the CDR3 is TGTGCCAGCGTCACCGTGGATAGTTCACCCCTCCACTTT.

This rearrangement joins TRBV5-4 to TRBJ2-5; D uncertain. Trimming took off 1 base at V and 5 bases at J, with 9 bases between the two ends. The CDR3 extends over 13 amino acids. Germline lookup yields CDR1 SGHNT and CDR2 YYREEE (reference sequence). CDR3 DNA: TGTGCCAGCAGCTTGAAGGGTTTGGAGACCCAGTACTTC. Its protein product is CASSLKGLETQYF.

V is TRBV6-6 and J is TRBJ1-5, with TRBD1 matching 12 bases. The length of the CDR3 is 21 residues. Germline trimming cut 6 bases from V and 2 bases from J; bases unmatched to any gene: 20. Per the germline V gene, CDR1 is MNHNY and CDR2 is SVGAGI (reference sequence). CDR3 DNA sequence: TGTGCCAGCAGCCACCCTTCCGGGACAGGGGGCGCGTTGGGAGGCAATCAGCCCCAGCATTTT. This gives the protein CASSHPSGTGGALGGNQPQHF.